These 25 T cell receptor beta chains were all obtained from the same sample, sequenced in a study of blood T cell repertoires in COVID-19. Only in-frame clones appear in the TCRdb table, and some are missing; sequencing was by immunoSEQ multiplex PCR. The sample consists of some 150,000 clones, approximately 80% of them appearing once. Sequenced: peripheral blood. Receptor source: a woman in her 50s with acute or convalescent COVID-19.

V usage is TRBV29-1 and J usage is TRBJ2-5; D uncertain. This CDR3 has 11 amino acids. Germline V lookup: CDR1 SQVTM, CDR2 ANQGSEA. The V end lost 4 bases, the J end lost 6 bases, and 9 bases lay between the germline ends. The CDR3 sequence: CSVGGEQTQYF. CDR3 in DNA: TGCAGCGTTGGAGGCGAGCAGACCCAGTACTTC.

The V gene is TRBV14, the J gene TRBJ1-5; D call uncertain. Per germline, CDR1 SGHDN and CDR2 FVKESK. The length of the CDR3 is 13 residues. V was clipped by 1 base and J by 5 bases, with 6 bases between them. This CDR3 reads CASSQGADQPQHF. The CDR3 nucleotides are TGTGCCAGCAGCCAAGGGGCAGATCAGCCCCAGCATTTT. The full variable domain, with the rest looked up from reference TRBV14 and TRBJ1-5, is EAGVTQFPSHSVIEKGQTVTLRCDPISGHDNLYWYRRVMGKEIKFLLHFVKESKQDESGMPNNRFLAERTGGTYSTLKVQPAELEDSGVYFCASSQGADQPQHFGDGTRLSIL.

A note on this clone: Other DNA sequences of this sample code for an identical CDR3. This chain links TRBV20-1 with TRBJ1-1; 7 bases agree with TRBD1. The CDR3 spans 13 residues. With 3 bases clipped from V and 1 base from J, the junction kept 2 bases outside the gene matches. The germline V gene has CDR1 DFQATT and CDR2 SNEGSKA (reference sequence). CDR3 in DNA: TGCAGTGCTAGTAGGACAGGGAACACTGAAGCTTTCTTT. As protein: CSASRTGNTEAFF.

In DNA form, the CDR3 reads TGTGCCAGCAGCCCGAGGGGTGGCGGGACCCACGGGACTACCGGGGAGCTGTTTTTT. It yields the protein CASSPRGGGTHGTTGELFF. V gene TRBV7-3 combines with J gene TRBJ2-2; tentatively, D is TRBD2 (6 bases). The germline V gene encodes CDR1 SGHTA and CDR2 FQGTGA. CDR3 size: 19 residues. Trimming shortened V by 5 bases and J by 5 bases, and 27 bases separated the two germline ends.

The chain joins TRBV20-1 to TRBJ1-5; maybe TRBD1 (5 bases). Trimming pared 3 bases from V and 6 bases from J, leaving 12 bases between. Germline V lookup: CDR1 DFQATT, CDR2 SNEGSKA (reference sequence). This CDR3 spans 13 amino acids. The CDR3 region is CSASPEGFQPQHF. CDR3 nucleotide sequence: TGCAGTGCTAGTCCGGAGGGGTTTCAGCCCCAGCATTTT.

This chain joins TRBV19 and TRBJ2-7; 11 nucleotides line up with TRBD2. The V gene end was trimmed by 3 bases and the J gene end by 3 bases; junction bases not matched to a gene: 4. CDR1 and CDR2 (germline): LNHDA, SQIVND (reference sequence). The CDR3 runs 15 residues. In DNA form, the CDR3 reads TGTGCCAGTAGTATCACTAGCGGGGGCTTCTACGAGCAGTACTTC. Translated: CASSITSGGFYEQYF.

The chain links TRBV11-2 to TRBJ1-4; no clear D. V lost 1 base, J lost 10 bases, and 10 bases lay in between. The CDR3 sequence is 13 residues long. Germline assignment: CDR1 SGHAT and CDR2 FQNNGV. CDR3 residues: CASSLAREGKLFF. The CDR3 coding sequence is TGTGCCAGCAGCTTAGCTCGGGAGGGAAAACTGTTTTTT.

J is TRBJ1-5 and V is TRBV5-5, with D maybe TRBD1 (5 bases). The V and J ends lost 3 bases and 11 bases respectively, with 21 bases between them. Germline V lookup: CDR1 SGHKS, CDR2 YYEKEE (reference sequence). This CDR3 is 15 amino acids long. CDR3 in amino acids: CASSSRLQEESTQHF. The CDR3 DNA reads TGTGCCAGCAGCTCTCGTCTACAGGAAGAGTCGACCCAGCATTTT. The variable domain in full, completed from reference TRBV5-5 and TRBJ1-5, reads DAGVTQSPTHLIKTRGQQVTLRCSPISGHKSVSWYQQVLGQGPQFIFQYYEKEERGRGNFPDRFSARQFPNYSSELNVNALLLGDSALYLCASSSRLQEESTQHFGDGTRLSIL.

This chain's CDR3 is CASSLEYSGTGNEQFF. In DNA form, the CDR3 reads TGTGCCAGCAGCTTAGAATATAGCGGGACAGGGAACGAGCAGTTCTTC. The J gene is TRBJ2-1, the V gene TRBV7-8, with TRBD1 as a possible D gene (9 bases). Germline CDR1 and CDR2: SGHVS and FQNEAQ. This CDR3 has 16 amino acids. V dropped 1 base and J dropped 10 bases, with 20 bases sitting between them.

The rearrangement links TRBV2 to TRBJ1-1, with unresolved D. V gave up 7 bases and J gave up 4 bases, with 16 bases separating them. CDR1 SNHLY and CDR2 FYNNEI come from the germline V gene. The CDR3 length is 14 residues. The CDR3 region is CASISSQSGTEAFF. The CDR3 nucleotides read TGTGCCAGCATCTCCTCTCAGTCGGGCACTGAAGCTTTCTTT.

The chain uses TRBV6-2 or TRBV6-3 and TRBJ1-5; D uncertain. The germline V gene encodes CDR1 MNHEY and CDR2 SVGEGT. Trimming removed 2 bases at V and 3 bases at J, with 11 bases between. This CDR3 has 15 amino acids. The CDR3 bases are TGTGCCAGCAGTTACCCTGGGCCCTACAATCAGCCCCAGCATTTT. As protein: CASSYPGPYNQPQHF.

The CDR3 sequence is CATSDSTGDHYNEQFF. The CDR3 region has the DNA TGTGCCACCAGTGACTCCACAGGAGACCACTACAATGAGCAGTTCTTC. The rearrangement links TRBV24-1 to TRBJ2-1, with D perhaps TRBD1 (5 bases). V was shortened by 4 bases and J by 3 bases, with 15 bases between the two germline ends. Germline assignment: CDR1 KGHDR and CDR2 SFDVKD. The CDR3 loop spans 16 amino acids.

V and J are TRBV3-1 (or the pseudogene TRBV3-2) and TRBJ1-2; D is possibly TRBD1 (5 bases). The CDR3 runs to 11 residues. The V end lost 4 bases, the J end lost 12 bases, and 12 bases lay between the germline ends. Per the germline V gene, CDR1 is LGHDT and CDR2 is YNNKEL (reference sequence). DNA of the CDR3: TGTGCCAGCAGCCTAGGGGCGAGAAACACCTTC. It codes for CASSLGARNTF.

CDR3 sequence: CASSDGHTEAFF. The DNA of the CDR3 is TGTGCCAGCAGTGACGGGCACACTGAAGCTTTCTTT. This chain connects TRBV6-4 to TRBJ1-1; D not certain. CDR3 length equals 12 residues. Trimming stripped 2 bases from V and 3 bases from J, with 4 bases between. CDR1 and CDR2 from the germline V gene are MRHNA and SNTAGT.

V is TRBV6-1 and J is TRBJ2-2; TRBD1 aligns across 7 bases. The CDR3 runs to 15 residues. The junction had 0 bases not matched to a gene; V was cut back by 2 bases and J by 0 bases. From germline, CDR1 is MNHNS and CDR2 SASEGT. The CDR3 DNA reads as TGTGCCAGCAGTGAACAGGGGGCGAACACCGGGGAGCTGTTTTTT. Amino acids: CASSEQGANTGELFF.

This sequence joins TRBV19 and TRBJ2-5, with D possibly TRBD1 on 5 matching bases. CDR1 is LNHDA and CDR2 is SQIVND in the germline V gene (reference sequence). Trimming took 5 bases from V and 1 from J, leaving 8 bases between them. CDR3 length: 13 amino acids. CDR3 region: CASSRTLQETQYF. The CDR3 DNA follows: TGTGCCAGTAGTCGGACACTCCAAGAGACCCAGTACTTC.

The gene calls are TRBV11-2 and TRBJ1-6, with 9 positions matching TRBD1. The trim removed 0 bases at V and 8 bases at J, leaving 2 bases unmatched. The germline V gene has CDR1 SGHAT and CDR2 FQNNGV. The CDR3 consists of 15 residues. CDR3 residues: CASSLDTGGHSPLHF. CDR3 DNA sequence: TGTGCCAGCAGCTTAGATACAGGGGGCCATTCACCCCTCCACTTT.

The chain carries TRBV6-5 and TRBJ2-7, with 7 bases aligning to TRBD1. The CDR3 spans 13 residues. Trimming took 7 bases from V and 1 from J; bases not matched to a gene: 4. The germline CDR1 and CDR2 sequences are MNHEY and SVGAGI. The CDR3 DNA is TGTGCCAGCAATCCGGGACAGTCCTACGAGCAGTACTTC. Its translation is CASNPGQSYEQYF.

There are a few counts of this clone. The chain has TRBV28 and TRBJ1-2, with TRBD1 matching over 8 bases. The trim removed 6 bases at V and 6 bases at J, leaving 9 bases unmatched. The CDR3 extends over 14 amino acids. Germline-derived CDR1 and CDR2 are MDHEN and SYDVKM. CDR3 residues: CASRTGVWVNGYTF. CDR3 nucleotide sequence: TGTGCCAGCAGGACAGGGGTATGGGTAAATGGCTACACCTTC.

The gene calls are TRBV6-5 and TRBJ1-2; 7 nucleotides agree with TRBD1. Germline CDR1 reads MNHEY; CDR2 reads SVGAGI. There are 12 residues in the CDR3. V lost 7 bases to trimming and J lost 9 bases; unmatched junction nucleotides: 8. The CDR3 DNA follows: TGTGCCAGCAAACGGGACAGTTTCAGCTACACCTTC. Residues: CASKRDSFSYTF.

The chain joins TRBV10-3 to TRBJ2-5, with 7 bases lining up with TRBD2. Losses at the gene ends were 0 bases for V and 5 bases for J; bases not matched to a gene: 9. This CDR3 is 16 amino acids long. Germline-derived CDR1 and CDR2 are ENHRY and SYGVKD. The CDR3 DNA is TGTGCCATCAGTGAGTCGCAGCGGGGAACGAGGGAGACCCAGTACTTC. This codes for CAISESQRGTRETQYF.

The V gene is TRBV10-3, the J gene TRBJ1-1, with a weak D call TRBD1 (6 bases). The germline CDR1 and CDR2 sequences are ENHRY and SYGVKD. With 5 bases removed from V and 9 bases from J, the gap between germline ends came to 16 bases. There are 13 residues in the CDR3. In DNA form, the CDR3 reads TGTGCCATCAGTCGGGACACGCAGTTACAAGCTTTCTTT. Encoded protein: CAISRDTQLQAFF.

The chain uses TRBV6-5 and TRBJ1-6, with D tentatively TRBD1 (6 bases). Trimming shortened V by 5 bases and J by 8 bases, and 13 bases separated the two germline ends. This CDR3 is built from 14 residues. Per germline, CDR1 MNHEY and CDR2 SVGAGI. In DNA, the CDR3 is TGTGCCAGCAGTCGGACAGCCGACTATTCACCCCTCCACTTT. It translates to CASSRTADYSPLHF.

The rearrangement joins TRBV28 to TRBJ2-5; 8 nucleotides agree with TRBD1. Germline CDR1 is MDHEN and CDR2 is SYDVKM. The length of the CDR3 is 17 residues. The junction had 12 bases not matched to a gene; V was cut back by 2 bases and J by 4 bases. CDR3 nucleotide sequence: TGTGCCAGCAGTTTAGCGGGACAGGATAAAGTGGGAGAGACCCAGTACTTC. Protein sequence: CASSLAGQDKVGETQYF.

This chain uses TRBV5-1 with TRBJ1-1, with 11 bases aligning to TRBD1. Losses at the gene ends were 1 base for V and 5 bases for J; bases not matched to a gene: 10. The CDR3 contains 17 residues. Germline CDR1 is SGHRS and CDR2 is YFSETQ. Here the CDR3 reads CASSLWGQGGPRTEAFF. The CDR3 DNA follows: TGCGCCAGCAGCTTGTGGGGACAGGGGGGGCCTAGAACTGAAGCTTTCTTT. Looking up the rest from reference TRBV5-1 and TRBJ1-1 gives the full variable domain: KAGVTQTPRYLIKTRGQQVTLSCSPISGHRSVSWYQQTPGQGLQFLFEYFSETQRNKGNFPGRFSGRQFSNSRSEMNVSTLELGDSALYLCASSLWGQGGPRTEAFFGQGTRLTVV.